This T cell receptor beta chain was retrieved from a study of beta chain features in type 1 diabetes. Study background: The patients were much like the healthy donors in age, gender and cell yields. Study-wide results and caveats: Researchers reported that naive, central memory and Treg TCRB repertoires appeared more similar in patients than in healthy donors. VDJ junctions from type 1 diabetes patients carried fewer insertions and larger deletions. Significant though moderate, a shortening of TCRB CDR3s appeared in all four CD4+ subsets of Type 1 diabetes patients.

Germline CDR1 reads SGHTA; CDR2 reads FQGNSA. This CDR3 has 15 residues. Germline trimming cut 3 bases from V and 5 bases from J; bases unmatched to any gene: 6. On this clone itself: Its antigen is not identified.

Expressed TCRB transcripts were sequenced, since all the RNA that had been isolated was reverse transcribed. The table came from immunoSEQ multiplex PCR; TCRdb's copy has only in-frame clones and leaves some out. The table includes roughly 340,000 clones, roughly an eighth detected once. CD4+ naive, central memory, regulatory and stem cell-like memory subsets were isolated by sorting on CD45RO/CCR7/CD25/CD127/CD95/CD27. This receptor was identified in a young woman with type 1 diabetes. Material for sequencing was naive CD4+ T cells from blood. The rearrangement links TRBV7-2 to TRBJ2-7; 11 positions agree with TRBD2. The CDR3 nucleotides read TGTGCCAGCAGCTTTAGGGCTAGCGGGAGGAACGAGCAGTACTTC. It codes for CASSFRASGRNEQYF.